This T cell receptor beta chain is drawn from a study of OX40 agonist ivuxolimab in advanced cancers. This table comes from immunoSEQ multiplex PCR, and its TCRdb copy is limited to in-frame clones, with some not included. The top ten clones hold approximately 13% of a sample with 70,000 to 95,000 clones, about 88% of them seen once. The V end lost 1 base, the J end lost 5 bases, and 5 bases lay between the germline ends. From germline, CDR1 is SEHNR and CDR2 FQNEAQ (reference sequence). The CDR3 covers 12 residues. The chain has TRBV7-9 and TRBJ1-1; D gene uncertain. This sequence originates from an adult with an advanced solid tumor such as melanoma, head and neck, liver or kidney cancer. Sequencing used CD4+ or CD8+ T cells sorted from blood, obtained in a trial of the OX40 agonist ivuxolimab. This chain's CDR3 is CASSLERTEAFF. The CDR3 DNA is TGTGCCAGCAGCTTAGAGCGTACTGAAGCTTTCTTT.